What follows are 25 T cell receptor beta chains derived from one specimen sequenced in a study of blood T cell repertoires in COVID-19. The assay was immunoSEQ multiplex PCR, and TCRdb's table has in-frame clones only and misses some. The table has approximately 130,000 clones, over 80% seen once. Sequenced material: peripheral blood. These receptors came from a man aged 35-49 years with active or convalescent COVID-19.

The chain has TRBV12-3 or TRBV12-4 and TRBJ2-3; D uncertain. The CDR3 length is 12 residues. V lost 1 base, J lost 5 bases, and 4 bases lay in between. The CDR3 nucleotides read TGTGCCAGCAGTTTAGGCGTAGATACGCAGTATTTT. It specifies CASSLGVDTQYF.

DNA for the CDR3: TGTGCCAGCAGCTTAGGGGCGGGGGCAAGCACTGAAGCTTTCTTT. Amino acid sequence: CASSLGAGASTEAFF. J is TRBJ1-1 and V is TRBV11-2; D possibly corresponds to TRBD1 (6 bases). Germline values: CDR1 SGHAT, CDR2 FQNNGV. The V end was cut by 1 base, the J end by 4 bases, with 13 bases between. The CDR3 is 15 residues long.

The chain couples TRBV9 to TRBJ2-1; no clear D. Germline lookup yields CDR1 SGDLS and CDR2 YYNGEE. This CDR3 has 15 residues. V dropped 1 base and J dropped 0 bases, with 8 bases sitting between them. The chain's CDR3 is CASSVYPSSYNEQFF. The CDR3 coding sequence is TGTGCCAGCAGCGTATATCCGAGCTCCTACAATGAGCAGTTCTTC.

This sequence joins TRBV4-2 and TRBJ2-7, with 7 bases that match TRBD1. The trim removed 3 bases at V and 4 bases at J, leaving 6 bases unmatched. This CDR3 is 14 amino acids long. Germline loops: CDR1 LGHNA, CDR2 YNFKEQ. The CDR3 nucleotides read TGTGCCAGCAGCCATGCGACAGGGCAGTACGAGCAGTACTTC. It yields the protein CASSHATGQYEQYF.

The genes are TRBV12-3 or TRBV12-4 and TRBJ1-3; D is undetermined. The V end was cut by 6 bases, the J end by 4 bases, with 10 bases between. This CDR3 region has 13 residues. CDR3 bases: TGTGCCAGCAGGTTAAATGTAGGAAACACCATATATTTT. It yields the protein CASRLNVGNTIYF.

The chain is built from TRBV4-2 and TRBJ2-3; TRBD2 aligns across 12 bases. CDR1 and CDR2 (germline): LGHNA, YNFKEQ. The trim removed 0 bases at V and 2 bases at J, leaving 6 bases unmatched. This CDR3 comprises 18 residues. CDR3 in amino acids: CASSQEITSGGHTDTQYF. CDR3 nucleotide sequence: TGTGCCAGCAGCCAAGAAATCACTAGCGGGGGGCACACAGATACGCAGTATTTT.

The gene calls are TRBV29-1 and TRBJ2-2; perhaps TRBD1 as D (5 bases). The germline gives CDR1 SQVTM, CDR2 ANQGSEA. V dropped 7 bases and J dropped 3 bases, with 15 bases sitting between them. This CDR3 region has 14 residues. In DNA, the CDR3 is TGCAGCGGGAAAGCAGGGTGGGACACCGGGGAGCTGTTTTTT. Translation: CSGKAGWDTGELFF.

This chain uses TRBV5-4 with TRBJ2-7, with 10 bases identical to TRBD1. Per the germline V gene, CDR1 is SGHNT and CDR2 is YYREEE (reference sequence). The CDR3 totals 14 residues. V was clipped by 6 bases and J by 5 bases; unmatched bases: 8. The CDR3 DNA reads as TGTGCCAGCACCCCGACAGGGGGCAAAGACGAGCAGTACTTC. Encoded protein: CASTPTGGKDEQYF.

This clone was found a few times. The chain uses TRBV5-6 and TRBJ2-6, with D unresolved. CDR3 length: 16 residues. The V end lost 0 bases, the J end lost 4 bases, and 11 bases lay between the germline ends. Germline CDR1 is SGHDT and CDR2 is YYEEEE. The CDR3, as DNA: TGTGCCAGCAGCTTGGTTCCTCAACTAGGGGCCAACGTCCTGACTTTC. It yields the protein CASSLVPQLGANVLTF.

This clone came up once. The chain is built from TRBV6-1 and TRBJ1-4; maybe TRBD1 (6 bases). This CDR3 region has 15 residues. Germline lookup yields CDR1 MNHNS and CDR2 SASEGT. Trimming took 1 base from V and 7 from J, leaving 13 bases between them. Written as DNA, the CDR3 is TGTGCCAGCAGTGAAGATTGGGGGCGTAGTGAAAAACTGTTTTTT. Protein sequence: CASSEDWGRSEKLFF.

The chain carries TRBV30 and TRBJ1-3, with unresolved D. V was pared by 0 bases and J by 0 bases, with 12 bases between. In germline, CDR1 is GTSNPN, CDR2 SVGIG (reference sequence). The CDR3 runs to 16 residues. DNA for the CDR3: TGTGCCTGGAGTGTACGCAGGTCAATCTCTGGAAACACCATATATTTT. This gives the protein CAWSVRRSISGNTIYF.

This clone has only one observation. V and J are TRBV4-3 and TRBJ1-2, with TRBD1 matching over 8 bases. This CDR3 region has 15 residues. The junction had 3 bases not matched to a gene; V was cut back by 0 bases and J by 3 bases. The germline V gene encodes CDR1 LGHNA and CDR2 YSLEER. CDR3 sequence reads: CASSQEHRGDYGYTF. The CDR3 DNA follows: TGCGCCAGCAGCCAAGAACACAGGGGGGACTATGGCTACACCTTC.

This clone was counted a few times. The genes are TRBV5-1 and TRBJ2-7, with no clear D. The ends were cut back, 3 bases at V and 6 bases at J, with 16 bases in the middle. Germline CDR1 reads SGHRS; CDR2 reads YFSETQ. This CDR3 comprises 14 residues. CDR3 amino acids: CASSSFNQVSEQYF. CDR3 coding DNA: TGCGCCAGCAGCTCTTTCAACCAGGTATCCGAGCAGTACTTC.

V is TRBV19 and J is TRBJ2-7; TRBD2 matches 7 bases. V dropped 5 bases and J dropped 1; count of bases not matched to a gene: 8. CDR1 and CDR2 (germline): LNHDA, SQIVND (reference sequence). This CDR3 region has 15 residues. The CDR3 bases are TGTGCCAGTAGTGTTGGGGCTAGCGGTTCCTACGAGCAGTACTTC. Translating it yields CASSVGASGSYEQYF.

The gene calls are TRBV10-3 and TRBJ1-1; 7 nucleotides line up with TRBD1. V shed 3 bases and J 4 bases; nucleotides not matched to a gene: 5. The CDR3 spans 14 residues. Germline V gene lookup returns CDR1 ENHRY and CDR2 SYGVKD. The CDR3 protein is CAISEQQGSTEAFF. CDR3 DNA: TGTGCCATCAGTGAACAACAGGGGAGCACTGAAGCTTTCTTT.

The V call is TRBV21-1, the J call TRBJ1-5. TRBV21-1 is marked as a pseudogene. This CDR3 has 11 residues. CDR3 nucleotides: TGTGCCAGTAGTGCCACCCAGCCCCAGCATTTT. Protein product: CASSATQPQHF.

J is TRBJ1-4 and V is TRBV5-1; a possible D gene is TRBD1 (5 bases). Looked up from germline, CDR1 is SGHRS and CDR2 is YFSETQ. Trimming took off 4 bases at V and 8 bases at J, with 12 bases between the two ends. This CDR3 comprises 13 residues. CDR3: CASSELTEEKLFF. The CDR3 nucleotides are TGCGCCAGCAGCGAGCTGACAGAAGAAAAACTGTTTTTT.

This clone was found once. The chain combines TRBV6-5 with TRBJ1-3; no clear D. This CDR3 spans 16 amino acids. V was pared by 2 bases and J by 0 bases, with 11 bases between. Germline V gene data show CDR1 as MNHEY and CDR2 as SVGAGI. Here the CDR3 reads CASSYPIVSSGNTIYF. CDR3 coding DNA: TGTGCCAGCAGTTACCCCATAGTTTCCTCTGGAAACACCATATATTTT.

The chain couples TRBV7-2 to TRBJ1-2; D may be TRBD1 (6 bases). CDR1 and CDR2 from the germline V gene are SGHTA and FQGNSA. CDR3 length: 12 residues. Trimming removed 3 bases from V and 7 bases from J, with 9 bases in between. The DNA for the CDR3 is TGTGCCAGCAGCTTGACAGGACGTGGCTACACCTTC. Protein product: CASSLTGRGYTF.

The chain's CDR3 is CASSMDGGYTEAFF. CDR3 nucleotide sequence: TGTGCCAGCAGTATGGACGGAGGGTACACTGAAGCTTTCTTT. This sequence joins TRBV2 and TRBJ1-1; D not certain. Germline CDR1 reads SNHLY; CDR2 reads FYNNEI. V lost 5 bases, J lost 3 bases, and 13 bases lay in between. This CDR3 is 14 amino acids long.

This clone appeared a single time. CDR3 protein: CASSRATGGGETQYF. CDR3 nucleotides: TGTGCCAGCAGTCGGGCGACAGGGGGCGGAGAGACCCAGTACTTC. This rearrangement joins TRBV6-6 to TRBJ2-5; 10 bases agree with TRBD1. Germline assignment: CDR1 MNHNY and CDR2 SVGAGI (reference sequence). The trim removed 5 bases at V and 4 bases at J, leaving 7 bases unmatched. There are 15 residues in the CDR3.

The J gene is TRBJ2-1, the V gene TRBV7-2; 12 positions match TRBD2. Per the germline V gene, CDR1 is SGHTA and CDR2 is FQGNSA. The V gene end was trimmed by 4 bases and the J gene end by 4 bases; junction bases not matched to a gene: 8. This CDR3 is 17 amino acids long. The CDR3 coding sequence is TGTGCCAGCAGCTCCGAACTAGCGGGGGGCTTATACAATGAGCAGTTCTTC. Protein: CASSSELAGGLYNEQFF.

This chain uses TRBV19 with TRBJ1-5; a weak D match, TRBD1 (6 bases). Trimming pared 9 bases from V and 1 base from J, leaving 13 bases between. CDR3 length equals 14 residues. CDR1 is LNHDA, CDR2 SQIVND, per germline (reference sequence). The CDR3 nucleotides read TGTGCCAGCGCACAGGGTTTGAGCAATCAGCCCCAGCATTTT. Translated, it gives CASAQGLSNQPQHF. Based on the CDR3 plus reference TRBV19 and TRBJ1-5, the full variable domain is DGGITQSPKYLFRKEGQNVTLSCEQNLNHDAMYWYRQDPGQGLRLIYYSQIVNDFQKGDIAEGYSVSREKKESFPLTVTSAQKNPTAFYLCASAQGLSNQPQHFGDGTRLSIL.

The chain carries TRBV6-5 and TRBJ1-6, with D perhaps TRBD1 (6 bases). This CDR3 has 14 amino acids. The germline gives CDR1 MNHEY, CDR2 SVGAGI. V lost 3 bases to trimming and J lost 8 bases, with 11 bases between them. The CDR3 coding sequence is TGTGCCAGCAGTTATTCGACAGGTGATTCACCCCTCCACTTT. This encodes CASSYSTGDSPLHF.

This clone turned up a few times. Other nucleotide sequences from this sample produce the same CDR3. J is TRBJ2-7 and V is TRBV10-1, with D tentatively TRBD1 (5 bases). The CDR3 has 13 amino acids. Germline CDR1 and CDR2: WNHNN and SYGVQD (reference sequence). V was cut by 8 bases and J by 0 bases, with 11 bases left in between. The CDR3 DNA sequence: TGCGCCAGCTCTCAGGGTAGCTCCTACGAGCAGTACTTC. It codes for CASSQGSSYEQYF.